The rows below give T cell receptor beta chains drawn from one sample of a study of shared T cell receptors in the human thymus. Repertoires were generated with immunoSEQ multiplex PCR, while TCRdb's copy carries only in-frame clones and drops some. The data hold roughly 550,000 clones, with around 78% observed a single time. This sample also appeared in a second study, on human thymus T cells.

Material for sequencing was thymocytes. The receptors originated from a boy in the first two years of life with a congenital heart defect. Both conserved end residues are part of each CDR3. A D gene is named only where the DNA matches it firmly. The size of a clone is reported for some rows only, either as once, few or many, or as a class for expanded clones.

d_gene: TRBD2
j_gene: TRBJ2-7
v_gene: TRBV5-1
abundance: .
CDR3aa: CASSPCLGSGIEQYF
CDR3nt: TGCGCCAGCAGCCCTTGCTTAGGTAGCGGGATCGAGCAGTACTTC

d_gene: TRBD2
j_gene: TRBJ2-3
v_gene: TRBV30
abundance: .
CDR3aa: CAWSAPVIGTSDTDTQYF
CDR3nt: TGTGCCTGGAGCGCCCCGGTAATCGGGACTAGCGACACAGATACGCAGTATTTT

d_gene: TRBD2
j_gene: TRBJ2-7
v_gene: TRBV4-3
abundance: .
CDR3aa: CASSQGTSGYYEQYF
CDR3nt: TGCGCCAGCAGCCAAGGGACTAGCGGGTACTACGAGCAGTACTTC

d_gene: .
j_gene: TRBJ2-5
v_gene: TRBV2
abundance: .
CDR3aa: CATVTLAPKRQETQYF
CDR3nt: TGTGCCACCGTAACGCTAGCGCCGAAACGTCAAGAGACCCAGTACTTC

d_gene: TRBD2
j_gene: TRBJ2-2
v_gene: TRBV2
abundance: .
CDR3aa: CASRGTGLAGFRVTGELFF
CDR3nt: TGTGCCAGCAGGGGGACGGGACTAGCGGGCTTCCGGGTCACCGGGGAGCTGTTTTTT

d_gene: TRBD1
j_gene: TRBJ1-1
v_gene: TRBV7-2
abundance: .
CDR3aa: CASSPLTGGTEAFF
CDR3nt: TGTGCCAGCAGCCCATTGACAGGGGGCACTGAAGCTTTCTTT

d_gene: TRBD1
j_gene: TRBJ1-5
v_gene: TRBV6-5
abundance: .
CDR3aa: CASKDSQGEAQHF
CDR3nt: TGTGCCAGCAAAGATAGCCAGGGGGAGGCCCAGCATTTT

d_gene: TRBD2
j_gene: TRBJ2-7
v_gene: TRBV18
abundance: .
CDR3aa: CASSPSNRISGRMEEQYF
CDR3nt: TGTGCCAGCTCACCGAGTAATCGGATTAGCGGGAGGATGGAGGAGCAGTACTTC

d_gene: .
j_gene: TRBJ2-7
v_gene: TRBV30
abundance: .
CDR3aa: CAWSPPHYGQYF
CDR3nt: TGTGCCTGGAGTCCCCCCCACTACGGGCAGTACTTC

d_gene: TRBD1
j_gene: TRBJ2-4
v_gene: TRBV2
abundance: .
CDR3aa: CASSNRDTGGGQIAKNIQYF
CDR3nt: TGTGCCAGCAGCAATAGGGATACAGGGGGCGGTCAGATTGCCAAAAACATTCAGTACTTC

d_gene: TRBD1
j_gene: TRBJ2-1
v_gene: TRBV10-2
abundance: .
CDR3aa: CASSERGRQGGFSSYNEQFF
CDR3nt: TGCGCCAGCAGTGAAAGGGGGAGACAGGGGGGTTTTAGCTCCTACAATGAGCAGTTCTTC

d_gene: .
j_gene: TRBJ2-7
v_gene: TRBV29-1
abundance: few
CDR3aa: CSTGAGGDEQYF
CDR3nt: TGCAGCACAGGGGCGGGGGGAGACGAGCAGTACTTC

d_gene: TRBD2
j_gene: TRBJ2-1
v_gene: TRBV5-6
abundance: .
CDR3aa: CASSLVSAGGLYNEQFF
CDR3nt: TGTGCCAGCAGCTTGGTATCTGCGGGAGGGCTCTACAATGAGCAGTTCTTC

d_gene: .
j_gene: TRBJ2-2
v_gene: TRBV29-1
abundance: .
CDR3aa: CSVGSQFTGELFF
CDR3nt: TGCAGCGTTGGATCCCAGTTCACCGGGGAGCTGTTTTTT

d_gene: .
j_gene: TRBJ2-7
v_gene: TRBV15
abundance: .
CDR3aa: CATSRDEAATYEQYF
CDR3nt: TGTGCCACCAGCAGAGATGAGGCGGCGACCTACGAGCAGTACTTC

d_gene: .
j_gene: TRBJ2-7
v_gene: TRBV27
abundance: .
CDR3aa: CASSYTNGEQYF
CDR3nt: TGTGCCAGCAGCTACACCAACGGGGAGCAGTACTTC

d_gene: .
j_gene: TRBJ2-1
v_gene: TRBV28
abundance: .
CDR3aa: CASTSPTGNRFF
CDR3nt: TGTGCCAGCACTTCACCCACGGGTAATCGGTTCTTC

d_gene: TRBD2
j_gene: TRBJ2-7
v_gene: TRBV18
abundance: .
CDR3aa: CASSGGLEVAYEQYF
CDR3nt: TGTGCCAGCTCAGGAGGACTAGAGGTCGCCTACGAGCAGTACTTC

d_gene: TRBD1
j_gene: TRBJ2-7
v_gene: TRBV4-3
abundance: .
CDR3aa: CASSQVAPSLNRGPYEQYF
CDR3nt: TGCGCCAGCAGCCAAGTGGCCCCGTCGTTGAACAGGGGTCCCTACGAGCAGTACTTC

d_gene: TRBD1
j_gene: TRBJ2-4
v_gene: TRBV4-3
abundance: .
CDR3aa: CASSQDIGRQGRGTKNIQYF
CDR3nt: TGCGCCAGCAGCCAAGATATTGGCCGACAGGGGCGAGGAACCAAAAACATTCAGTACTTC

d_gene: TRBD2
j_gene: TRBJ2-7
v_gene: TRBV5-1
abundance: .
CDR3aa: CASSFRAGTYEQYF
CDR3nt: TGCGCCAGCAGCTTTCGAGCGGGAACCTACGAGCAGTACTTC

d_gene: .
j_gene: TRBJ2-7
v_gene: TRBV5-6
abundance: .
CDR3aa: CASSSGEPTYEQYF
CDR3nt: TGTGCCAGCAGCTCTGGTGAACCTACCTACGAGCAGTACTTC

d_gene: .
j_gene: TRBJ2-2
v_gene: TRBV7-9
abundance: .
CDR3aa: CASSYRRGGTGELFF
CDR3nt: TGTGCCAGCAGCTACAGGAGGGGCGGGACCGGGGAGCTGTTTTTT

d_gene: TRBD1
j_gene: TRBJ1-5
v_gene: TRBV10-3
abundance: .
CDR3aa: CAASHGGGRQPQHF
CDR3nt: TGTGCCGCTTCCCATGGAGGGGGCAGGCAGCCCCAGCATTTT

d_gene: TRBD2
j_gene: TRBJ2-7
v_gene: TRBV30
abundance: .
CDR3aa: CAWSEGLAKHYEQYF
CDR3nt: TGTGCCTGGAGTGAAGGACTAGCGAAACACTACGAGCAGTACTTC

d_gene: .
j_gene: TRBJ1-5
v_gene: TRBV28
abundance: once
CDR3aa: CASSSDHRYSNQPQHF
CDR3nt: TGTGCCAGCAGTTCCGATCACAGATATAGCAATCAGCCCCAGCATTTT

d_gene: .
j_gene: TRBJ2-4
v_gene: TRBV18
abundance: once
CDR3aa: CASSPSQDIKNIQYF
CDR3nt: TGTGCCAGCTCACCATCACAGGACATTAAAAACATTCAGTACTTC

d_gene: TRBD2
j_gene: TRBJ2-7
v_gene: TRBV7-2
abundance: .
CDR3aa: CASSLELAGGPLYEQYF
CDR3nt: TGTGCCAGCAGCTTAGAACTAGCGGGAGGCCCTCTTTACGAGCAGTACTTC

d_gene: TRBD1
j_gene: TRBJ2-7
v_gene: TRBV6-1
abundance: .
CDR3aa: CASSPQTGGEEQYF
CDR3nt: TGTGCCAGCAGTCCCCAGACAGGGGGCGAAGAGCAGTACTTC

d_gene: TRBD1
j_gene: TRBJ2-7
v_gene: TRBV6-1
abundance: .
CDR3aa: CASNSDRAYEQYF
CDR3nt: TGTGCCAGCAACTCTGACAGGGCCTACGAGCAGTACTTC

d_gene: TRBD1
j_gene: TRBJ2-5
v_gene: TRBV5-1
abundance: .
CDR3aa: CASSRGTGQETQYF
CDR3nt: TGCGCCAGCAGCCGAGGGACAGGCCAAGAGACCCAGTACTTC

d_gene: TRBD1
j_gene: TRBJ1-1
v_gene: TRBV30
abundance: few
CDR3aa: CAWRTGEPNTEAFF
CDR3nt: TGTGCCTGGAGGACAGGGGAACCGAACACTGAAGCTTTCTTT

d_gene: .
j_gene: TRBJ2-1
v_gene: TRBV30
abundance: .
CDR3aa: CAWSRGLPGDEQFF
CDR3nt: TGTGCCTGGAGTCGGGGTCTGCCGGGCGATGAGCAGTTCTTC

d_gene: .
j_gene: TRBJ2-2
v_gene: TRBV27
abundance: .
CDR3aa: CASSPGLYTGELFF
CDR3nt: TGTGCCAGCAGTCCTGGACTATACACCGGGGAGCTGTTTTTT

d_gene: .
j_gene: TRBJ2-1
v_gene: TRBV18
abundance: .
CDR3aa: CASSPPARTGYNEQFF
CDR3nt: TGTGCCAGCTCACCACCAGCTAGAACTGGATACAATGAGCAGTTCTTC

d_gene: TRBD1
j_gene: TRBJ2-2
v_gene: TRBV27
abundance: .
CDR3aa: CARQGSGAAGELFF
CDR3nt: TGTGCCCGACAGGGTTCGGGTGCCGCCGGGGAGCTGTTTTTT

d_gene: .
j_gene: TRBJ1-3
v_gene: TRBV5-1
abundance: once
CDR3aa: CASSLGAGAGNTIYF
CDR3nt: TGCGCCAGCAGCTTGGGGGCAGGGGCTGGAAACACCATATATTTT

d_gene: .
j_gene: TRBJ1-3
v_gene: TRBV28
abundance: few
CDR3aa: CASRSYRPPIYF
CDR3nt: TGTGCCTCTCGCTCCTACAGGCCGCCCATATATTTT